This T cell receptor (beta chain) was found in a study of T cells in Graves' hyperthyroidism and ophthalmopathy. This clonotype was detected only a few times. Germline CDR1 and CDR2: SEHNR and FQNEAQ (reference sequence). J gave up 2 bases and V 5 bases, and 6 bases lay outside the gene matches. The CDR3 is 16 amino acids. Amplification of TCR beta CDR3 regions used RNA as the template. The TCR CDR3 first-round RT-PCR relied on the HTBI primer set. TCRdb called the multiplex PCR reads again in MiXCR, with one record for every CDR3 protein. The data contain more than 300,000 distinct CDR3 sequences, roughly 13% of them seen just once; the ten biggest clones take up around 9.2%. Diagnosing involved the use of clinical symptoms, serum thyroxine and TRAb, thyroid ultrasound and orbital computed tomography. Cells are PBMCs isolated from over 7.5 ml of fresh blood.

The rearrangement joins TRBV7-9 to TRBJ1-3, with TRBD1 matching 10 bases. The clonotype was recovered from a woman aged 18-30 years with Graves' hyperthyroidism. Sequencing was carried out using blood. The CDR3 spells CASSRQGALAGNTIYF. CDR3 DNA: TGTGCCAGCAGCCGACAGGGGGCTCTGGCTGGAAACACCATATATTTT.